Listed here are 30 T cell receptor beta chains from one sample, sequenced in a study of blood T cell repertoires in COVID-19. The assay was immunoSEQ multiplex PCR, and TCRdb's table has in-frame clones only and misses some. The sample yields 180,000 or so clones, about 85% seen once. Sequencing was done on a sample of peripheral blood. The receptors shown here come from a man between 60 and 75 years old who had recovered from COVID-19.

The chain couples TRBV2 to TRBJ2-7, with 7 bases fitting TRBD1. In germline, CDR1 is SNHLY, CDR2 FYNNEI. The CDR3 is 11 residues long. The V segment lost 2 bases and the J segment 11 bases; nucleotides outside the gene matches: 3. The CDR3 reads CASSETGTEYF. The CDR3 coding sequence is TGTGCCAGCAGTGAAACCGGGACAGAGTACTTC.

V gene TRBV6-5 combines with J gene TRBJ2-7; TRBD2 aligns across 13 bases. The J segment lost 0 bases and the V segment lost 6 bases, leaving 2 bases of the junction unmatched. The V gene's germline CDR1 is MNHEY and CDR2 SVGAGI. The CDR3 is 15 amino acids. CDR3 in DNA: TGTGCCAGCAGCCGACTAGCGGGGGGCTCCTACGAGCAGTACTTC. Translated: CASSRLAGGSYEQYF.

The chain couples TRBV6-5 to TRBJ1-3; 7 positions match TRBD1. The germline gives CDR1 MNHEY, CDR2 SVGAGI. V lost 7 bases to trimming and J lost 1 base; unmatched junction nucleotides: 4. The CDR3 consists of 14 residues. The CDR3 protein is CASIRGESGNTIYF. In DNA, the CDR3 is TGTGCCAGCATCAGGGGGGAATCTGGAAACACCATATATTTT.

This clone has only a few counts. The CDR3 DNA reads as TGTGCCAGCAGCCCAATAGCGGGGAGTAGCACAGATACGCAGTATTTT. Translated: CASSPIAGSSTDTQYF. The chain employs TRBV7-9 and TRBJ2-3; TRBD2 matches at 8 bases. J gave up 0 bases and V 5 bases, and 7 bases lay outside the gene matches. Per the germline V gene, CDR1 is SEHNR and CDR2 is FQNEAQ (reference sequence). This CDR3 comprises 16 residues.

The chain uses TRBV21-1 and TRBJ1-4. TRBV21-1 is a recognized pseudogene. The length of the CDR3 is 21 residues. The CDR3 nucleotides are TGTGCCAGCAGCAAATCCCCCAGAGAGGATACCAGTAGAGCCACTAATGAAAAACTGTTTTTT. It translates to CASSKSPREDTSRATNEKLFF.

Note on this clone: One end of the junction is discordant with germline, which a read error may explain. The gene calls are TRBV3-1 (or the pseudogene TRBV3-2) and TRBJ2-2; D gene uncertain. Germline-derived CDR1 and CDR2 are LGHDT and YNNKEL (reference sequence). There are 16 residues in the CDR3. The CDR3 coding sequence is TGTGCCAGCAGCGAAGAGGCACCGACTAACACCGGGGAGCTGTTTTTT. It is translated as CASSEEAPTNTGELFF.

The V and J genes are TRBV6-5 and TRBJ2-1; the match to TRBD1 covers 9 bases. Per germline, CDR1 MNHEY and CDR2 SVGAGI. The V gene end was trimmed by 5 bases and the J gene end by 7 bases; junction bases not matched to a gene: 3. CDR3 length equals 13 residues. CDR3 bases: TGTGCCAGCAGTCCCGGGACAGGGAATGAGCAGTTCTTC. As protein: CASSPGTGNEQFF.

This chain connects TRBV6-5 to TRBJ2-7; D is perhaps TRBD2 (6 bases). Germline V gene data show CDR1 as MNHEY and CDR2 as SVGAGI. The CDR3 contains 14 residues. V was cut by 8 bases and J by 5 bases, with 19 bases left in between. The CDR3 region has the DNA TGTGCCAGCGCCACCCCTGGCGGGGCGAACGAGCAGTACTTC. Protein sequence: CASATPGGANEQYF.

This chain connects TRBV9 to TRBJ1-4; no reliable D call. CDR3 length: 13 amino acids. Germline V gives CDR1 SGDLS, CDR2 YYNGEE. V lost 0 bases and J 7 bases, leaving 7 bases between the germline ends. The CDR3 nucleotides read TGTGCCAGCAGCGTAGGAGGGATTGAAAAACTGTTTTTT. Translated: CASSVGGIEKLFF.

The rearrangement links TRBV5-1 to TRBJ1-3, with a tentative D call TRBD1 (5 bases). Trimming took off 0 bases at V and 8 bases at J, with 18 bases between the two ends. Germline lookup yields CDR1 SGHRS and CDR2 YFSETQ. CDR3 length equals 16 residues. CDR3 in amino acids: CASSLGRQGGWDTIYF. In nucleotides, the CDR3 is TGCGCCAGCAGCTTGGGTCGGCAGGGAGGCTGGGACACCATATATTTT.

The J gene is TRBJ2-5, the V gene TRBV30; 16 bases are shared with TRBD2. V trimming: 0 bases; J trimming: 2 bases; junction bases outside the gene matches: 6. Germline V gene lookup returns CDR1 GTSNPN and CDR2 SVGIG (reference sequence). The CDR3 is 18 residues long. CDR3 loop: CAWSVRLGLAGGQETQYF. The DNA of the CDR3 is TGTGCCTGGAGTGTACGGTTGGGACTAGCGGGGGGGCAAGAGACCCAGTACTTC.

This sequence joins TRBV3-1 (or the pseudogene TRBV3-2) and TRBJ2-7, with 8 nucleotides matching TRBD2. The J segment lost 5 bases and the V segment lost 0 bases, leaving 6 bases of the junction unmatched. Germline CDR1 and CDR2: LGHDT and YNNKEL (reference sequence). CDR3 length: 15 residues. The CDR3 loop reads CASSQDLAGGHEQYF. DNA for the CDR3: TGTGCCAGCAGCCAAGATTTGGCGGGGGGACACGAGCAGTACTTC.

The chain carries TRBV6-5 and TRBJ1-4; possibly TRBD1 for D (6 bases). The V gene lost 4 bases and the J gene lost 3 bases, with 12 bases spanning the gap. Looked up from germline, CDR1 is MNHEY and CDR2 is SVGAGI. The CDR3 is 15 amino acids. The DNA for the CDR3 is TGTGCCAGCAGTTCCTTCAGGGGAGCTAATGAAAAACTGTTTTTT. Amino acid sequence: CASSSFRGANEKLFF.

The chain couples TRBV19 to TRBJ2-3; the D gene is possibly TRBD2 (6 bases). This CDR3 is 13 amino acids long. Trimming took 6 bases from V and 4 from J, leaving 11 bases between them. CDR1 is LNHDA and CDR2 is SQIVND in the germline V gene (reference sequence). The CDR3 DNA reads as TGTGCCAGTAGACTGTGGGAGGCAGATACGCAGTATTTT. It codes for CASRLWEADTQYF.

J is TRBJ1-5 and V is TRBV9; D perhaps matches TRBD1 (6 bases). The CDR3 consists of 15 residues. V was pared by 0 bases and J by 4 bases, with 11 bases between. Germline V gene data show CDR1 as SGDLS and CDR2 as YYNGEE. CDR3 nucleotides: TGTGCCAGCAGCGTAGGAGGGGGACGGAATCAGCCCCAGCATTTT. Its translation is CASSVGGGRNQPQHF.

The gene calls are TRBV5-1 and TRBJ2-5; 9 nucleotides align to TRBD2. Per the germline V gene, CDR1 is SGHRS and CDR2 is YFSETQ. The CDR3 totals 15 residues. The V gene end was trimmed by 4 bases and the J gene end by 5 bases; junction bases not matched to a gene: 9. The CDR3 loop reads CASSPGTSYAETQYF. CDR3 bases: TGCGCCAGCAGCCCTGGGACTAGCTACGCCGAGACCCAGTACTTC.

The V gene is TRBV11-3, the J gene TRBJ1-6, with D perhaps TRBD1 (5 bases). CDR3 length equals 15 residues. Trimming cost V 2 bases and J 5 bases, with 10 bases left between them. CDR1 and CDR2 (germline): SGHNT, YENEEA. The CDR3 DNA is TGTGCCAGCAGCTTAAACGGGGGGAATAATTCACCCCTCCACTTT. It specifies CASSLNGGNNSPLHF.

This rearrangement joins TRBV19 to TRBJ2-1, with 10 bases aligning to TRBD1. Germline lookup yields CDR1 LNHDA and CDR2 SQIVND (reference sequence). The trim removed 4 bases at V and 6 bases at J, leaving 6 bases unmatched. This CDR3 has 15 amino acids. The CDR3 nucleotides read TGTGCCAGTAGTACCGGACAGGGGGAGGGCAATGAGCAGTTCTTC. Amino acid sequence: CASSTGQGEGNEQFF.

The chain recombines TRBV5-6 with TRBJ2-5, with D maybe TRBD2 (5 bases). CDR3 length: 13 residues. V was cut by 2 bases and J by 2 bases, with 7 bases left in between. The V gene's germline CDR1 is SGHDT and CDR2 YYEEEE. DNA of the CDR3: TGTGCCAGCAGCTTTCTAGCTCAAGAGACCCAGTACTTC. Translation: CASSFLAQETQYF.

The rearrangement links TRBV19 to TRBJ1-5, with TRBD1 matching over 7 bases. There are 16 residues in the CDR3. V lost 3 bases and J lost 4; bases outside the gene matches: 9. Germline V gene data show CDR1 as LNHDA and CDR2 as SQIVND (reference sequence). The CDR3 sequence is CASSIGGDSRNQPQHF. The CDR3 nucleotides read TGTGCCAGTAGTATCGGAGGGGACAGCAGGAATCAGCCCCAGCATTTT.

The gene calls are TRBV18 and TRBJ2-5; a weak D match, TRBD1 (6 bases). The germline V and J ends were trimmed by 3 bases and 0 bases, with 8 bases remaining between them. The CDR3 length is 14 residues. CDR1 and CDR2 from the germline V gene are KGHSH and LQKENI. The CDR3 nucleotides read TGTGCCAGCTCACCTCGGACAGACCAAGAGACCCAGTACTTC. Amino acid sequence: CASSPRTDQETQYF.

The genes are TRBV25-1 and TRBJ2-7; 8 bases fit TRBD1. The CDR3 totals 15 residues. V dropped 4 bases and J dropped 0; count of bases not matched to a gene: 5. Looked up from germline, CDR1 is MGHDK and CDR2 is SYGVNS. CDR3 residues: CASSGGTGSSYEQYF. DNA for the CDR3: TGTGCCAGCAGTGGGGGGACAGGATCCTCCTACGAGCAGTACTTC.

This clone was seen just once. As DNA, the CDR3 is TGTGCCAGCAGCTTAGCGACAGGGACGACCCAAATGAGCAATCAGCCCCAGCATTTT. It yields the protein CASSLATGTTQMSNQPQHF. The J gene is TRBJ1-5, the V gene TRBV7-9; 7 bases agree with TRBD1. CDR3 length: 19 amino acids. Unmatched junction bases numbered 12, after V lost 0 bases and J lost 1 base. The germline gives CDR1 SEHNR, CDR2 FQNEAQ (reference sequence).

This chain uses TRBV12-3 or TRBV12-4 with TRBJ1-6; the D gene is possibly TRBD1 (5 bases). The CDR3 is made up of 13 amino acids. V lost 9 bases and J lost 6, with 12 bases in between. CDR3 amino acids: CASSGLTNSPLHF. DNA for the CDR3: TGTGCCAGTTCAGGGTTGACTAATTCACCCCTCCACTTT.

The chain recombines TRBV6-5 with TRBJ1-2; 9 bases align to TRBD1. The V segment lost 0 bases and the J segment 3 bases; nucleotides outside the gene matches: 5. Germline V CDR1 and CDR2: MNHEY, SVGAGI. The CDR3 contains 16 residues. CDR3 DNA sequence: TGTGCCAGCAGTTACTCCGGGACAGGGAGCGACTATGGCTACACCTTC. Translating it yields CASSYSGTGSDYGYTF.

This chain joins TRBV5-1 and TRBJ1-1, with a tentative D call TRBD1 (6 bases). The CDR3 consists of 15 residues. The V gene's germline CDR1 is SGHRS and CDR2 YFSETQ. V was clipped by 4 bases and J by 3 bases, with 16 bases between them. CDR3 sequence: CASSTLGPGDTEAFF. CDR3 nucleotides: TGCGCCAGCAGCACCCTCGGCCCAGGGGACACTGAAGCTTTCTTT.

The gene calls are TRBV28 and TRBJ1-4; D is undetermined. The CDR3 length is 13 residues. V was pared by 2 bases and J by 5 bases, with 6 bases between. Germline V gene data show CDR1 as MDHEN and CDR2 as SYDVKM. The CDR3 sequence: CASSLQRNEKLFF. The CDR3 DNA sequence: TGTGCCAGCAGTTTACAGCGAAATGAAAAACTGTTTTTT.

A few counts support this clone. The rearrangement links TRBV19 to TRBJ2-7; maybe TRBD1 (6 bases). V lost 5 bases to trimming and J lost 4 bases, with 18 bases between them. The germline V gene encodes CDR1 LNHDA and CDR2 SQIVND (reference sequence). The CDR3 length is 15 residues. Here the CDR3 reads CASSPAGAVEYEQYF. CDR3 DNA: TGTGCCAGTAGTCCGGCAGGGGCCGTGGAGTACGAGCAGTACTTC.

V usage is TRBV18 and J usage is TRBJ2-3; D is ambiguous. This CDR3 has 12 amino acids. Trimming cost V 3 bases and J 5 bases, with 6 bases left between them. Germline V gene lookup returns CDR1 KGHSH and CDR2 LQKENI. The CDR3: CASSPTLDTQYF. For the CDR3, the DNA is TGTGCCAGCTCACCGACTCTAGATACGCAGTATTTT.

This chain joins TRBV5-6 and TRBJ1-5; D is uncertain. This CDR3 has 17 residues. Trimming pared 4 bases from V and 1 base from J, leaving 18 bases between. Looked up from germline, CDR1 is SGHDT and CDR2 is YYEEEE. The CDR3: CASSAGSVRGSNQPQHF. The CDR3 DNA reads TGTGCCAGCAGCGCGGGTTCGGTCAGAGGCAGCAATCAGCCCCAGCATTTT.